Presented here are 18 T cell receptor beta chains from one specimen sequenced in a study of blood T cells in healthy people across ages. Together with a sample-barcoded 5' primer, a J-beta primer mix was included in a second PCR lasting roughly 6 to 12 cycles. TCRdb reanalysed the 5' RACE reads using MiXCR and keeps one entry per CDR3 protein. This table holds some 1.8 million distinct CDR3 sequences, about 39% found once. Sequencing was carried out using blood. The receptors stem from a human donor in good health.

The chain combines TRBV3-1 with TRBJ1-1; unclear D gene. The germline V gene has CDR1 LGHDT and CDR2 YNNKEL (reference sequence). V lost 0 bases, J lost 2 bases, and 13 bases lay in between. This CDR3 is 16 amino acids long. In DNA, the CDR3 is TGTGCCAGCAGCCAAGATACCCGGACGGTCAACACTGAAGCTTTCTTT. It yields the protein CASSQDTRTVNTEAFF.

The chain recombines TRBV29-1 with TRBJ2-5, with 8 bases fitting TRBD1. This CDR3 region has 18 residues. V dropped 2 bases and J dropped 2; count of bases not matched to a gene: 16. CDR1 and CDR2 from the germline V gene are SQVTM and ANQGSEA. This CDR3 reads CSVERGQVGGQGQETQYF. DNA for the CDR3: TGCAGCGTTGAAAGGGGACAGGTTGGGGGGCAGGGACAAGAGACCCAGTACTTC.

Concerning this clonotype itself: Its ends do not fully match the called genes, so a read error is possible. The rearrangement uses TRBV12-5 and TRBJ2-1; 9 bases map to TRBD2. Germline assignment: CDR1 LGHNT and CDR2 FRNRAP. This CDR3 spans 16 amino acids. The chain's CDR3 is CASGLVAGREGNEQFF. For the CDR3, the DNA is TGTGCTAGTGGCTTGGTAGCGGGGCGGGAGGGGAATGAGCAGTTCTTC. Full variable domain (rest looked up from reference TRBV12-5 and TRBJ2-1): DARVTQTPRHKVTEMGQEVTMRCQPILGHNTVFWYRQTMMQGLELLAYFRNRAPLDDSGMPKDRFSAEMPDATLATLKIQPSEPRDSAVYFCASGLVAGREGNEQFFGPGTRLTVL.

The CDR3 loop is CASSSVERMNYGYTF. The CDR3 DNA reads TGTGCCAGCAGCTCTGTTGAAAGGATGAACTATGGCTACACCTTC. This chain uses TRBV6-5 with TRBJ1-2; D unresolved. The CDR3 spans 15 residues. Per the germline V gene, CDR1 is MNHEY and CDR2 is SVGAGI. Trimming left V 6 bases short and J 2 bases short, with 16 bases between.

This clonotype was detected only a few times. The germline gene is not matched at one end of the junction; a read error may be the cause. Here the CDR3 reads CAGSVSRSTDTQYF. In DNA, the CDR3 is TGTGCCGGCAGTGTTAGCAGGAGCACAGATACGCAGTATTTT. The V gene is TRBV6-2 or TRBV6-3, the J gene TRBJ2-3; no reliable D call. Germline CDR1 and CDR2: MNHEY and SVGEGT. The length of the CDR3 is 14 residues.

The V gene is TRBV20-1, the J gene TRBJ2-2; D perhaps matches TRBD2 (5 bases). The CDR3 extends over 14 amino acids. Germline CDR1 DFQATT, CDR2 SNEGSKA (reference sequence). The V gene lost 3 bases and the J gene lost 2 bases, with 10 bases spanning the gap. CDR3 sequence reads: CSASSETNTGELFF. In DNA form, the CDR3 reads TGCAGTGCTAGTAGCGAGACCAACACCGGGGAGCTGTTTTTT.

This clonotype was counted between two and nine times. The rearrangement uses TRBV27 and TRBJ2-3; 7 bases fit TRBD2. Unmatched junction bases numbered 11, after V lost 6 bases and J lost 2 bases. The CDR3 spans 16 residues. The germline CDR1 and CDR2 sequences are MNHEY and SMNVEV (reference sequence). CDR3 protein: CASSSAKGRDTDTQYF. The CDR3 DNA is TGTGCCAGCAGCTCGGCCAAGGGGAGGGACACAGATACGCAGTATTTT.

The chain recombines TRBV6-2 or TRBV6-3 with TRBJ1-1; unclear D gene. Trimming took 6 bases from V and 6 from J, leaving 14 bases between them. Germline V gene data show CDR1 as MNHEY and CDR2 as SVGEGT. The CDR3 is 13 amino acids. The CDR3: CASSLVSRAEAFF. CDR3 bases: TGTGCCAGCAGCCTGGTCTCGAGAGCTGAAGCTTTCTTT.

The rearrangement uses TRBV7-2 and TRBJ2-1, with D possibly matching TRBD1 (6 bases). The V gene lost 5 bases and the J gene lost 9 bases, with 17 bases spanning the gap. The germline CDR1 and CDR2 sequences are SGHTA and FQGNSA. The CDR3 is 14 amino acids. The CDR3 loop is CASSPFRDIIEQFF. The CDR3 DNA reads TGTGCCAGCAGCCCCTTCCGGGACATCATTGAGCAGTTCTTC.

The V gene is TRBV7-8, the J gene TRBJ1-1; no clear D gene. V lost 7 bases and J lost 5, with 23 bases in between. CDR1 and CDR2 from the germline V gene are SGHVS and FQNEAQ. The CDR3 is 16 residues long. This CDR3 is CASIGSQSETETEAFF. CDR3 coding DNA: TGTGCCAGCATCGGGTCTCAGAGCGAAACAGAAACTGAAGCTTTCTTT.

This clonotype was observed a few times. V gene TRBV20-1 combines with J gene TRBJ1-2; TRBD1 is a possible D gene (5 bases). The CDR3 runs to 12 residues. CDR1 DFQATT and CDR2 SNEGSKA come from the germline V gene (reference sequence). The CDR3 loop is CGGPVSGGGYTF. CDR3 DNA sequence: TGCGGCGGTCCGGTATCCGGGGGAGGCTACACCTTC.

The chain joins TRBV27 to TRBJ2-1, with a tentative D call TRBD1 (6 bases). The germline V and J ends were trimmed by 6 bases and 1 base, with 10 bases remaining between them. This CDR3 has 14 residues. Germline CDR1 MNHEY, CDR2 SMNVEV (reference sequence). Here the CDR3 DNA reads TGTGCCAGCAGAACAGGGCGATCCTACAATGAGCAGTTCTTC. The encoded protein is CASRTGRSYNEQFF.

This clonotype has a count of ten or more. The chain carries TRBV20-1 and TRBJ2-3, with TRBD2 matching 9 bases. From germline, CDR1 is DFQATT and CDR2 SNEGSKA (reference sequence). V was pared by 0 bases and J by 1 base, with 2 bases of the junction left unmatched. This CDR3 spans 15 amino acids. The DNA of the CDR3 is TGCAGTGCTAGAGATTCTAGCGGGGGCACAGATACGCAGTATTTT. This encodes CSARDSSGGTDTQYF.

V and J are TRBV12-3 or TRBV12-4 and TRBJ2-1, with D maybe TRBD2 (6 bases). The CDR3 totals 15 residues. Trimming took 3 bases from V and 4 from J, leaving 13 bases between them. The CDR3 reads CASSFSGEPYNEQFF. The CDR3 DNA reads as TGTGCCAGCAGTTTTTCGGGGGAACCTTACAATGAGCAGTTCTTC.

The V and J genes are TRBV7-2 and TRBJ2-4, with 8 bases aligning to TRBD2. The V segment lost 1 base and the J segment 7 bases; nucleotides outside the gene matches: 3. Germline V gene data show CDR1 as SGHTA and CDR2 as FQGNSA. This CDR3 has 14 amino acids. Written as DNA, the CDR3 is TGTGCCAGCAGCTTAGACGGCGGGGGGAACATTCAGTACTTC. Translated: CASSLDGGGNIQYF. Complete variable domain (other parts from reference TRBV7-2 and TRBJ2-4): GAGVSQSPSNKVTEKGKDVELRCDPISGHTALYWYRQSLGQGLEFLIYFQGNSAPDKSGLPSDRFSAERTGGSVSTLTIQRTQQEDSAVYLCASSLDGGGNIQYFGAGTRLSVL.

This chain connects TRBV6-2 or TRBV6-3 to TRBJ2-5; 9 nucleotides match TRBD1. The CDR3 covers 16 residues. Germline assignment: CDR1 MNHEY and CDR2 SVGEGT. Trimming took 7 bases from V and 2 from J; bases not matched to a gene: 11. CDR3 sequence (DNA): TGTGCCAGCAAAGGGACAGGGAGTGAGGATCAAGAGACCCAGTACTTC. Translation: CASKGTGSEDQETQYF.

This clonotype has a handful of counts. V usage is TRBV10-3 and J usage is TRBJ2-2; TRBD1 might be the D (6 bases). Germline V gene data show CDR1 as ENHRY and CDR2 as SYGVKD. CDR3 length: 14 residues. V lost 6 bases to trimming and J lost 0 bases, with 8 bases between them. The CDR3: CAIRQGANTGELFF. In nucleotides, the CDR3 is TGTGCCATCAGACAGGGCGCGAACACCGGGGAGCTGTTTTTT.

This clonotype was found a few times. The chain combines TRBV7-8 with TRBJ1-6; D not resolved. CDR3 length: 12 amino acids. Germline CDR1 and CDR2: SGHVS and FQNEAQ. Trimming left V 3 bases short and J 8 bases short, with 5 bases between. The CDR3 DNA reads as TGTGCCAGCAGCTTTTTTCATTCACCCCTCCACTTT. As protein: CASSFFHSPLHF.